This T cell receptor (beta chain) was documented in a study of control samples from healthy donors and cancer patients. V gave up 0 bases and J gave up 4 bases, with 13 bases separating them. The CDR3 covers 15 residues. In germline, CDR1 is SGHRS, CDR2 YFSETQ. Sequenced by immunoSEQ multiplex PCR; TCRdb stores in-frame clones only, minus some. Of over 70,000 clones listed, around 90% are singletons. Specimen: blood. The chain couples TRBV5-1 to TRBJ1-2; possible D gene TRBD1, 6 bases. The receptor's source is a woman aged 55-69 years in good health. CDR3 coding DNA: TGCGCCAGCAGCTTGGCCGGCAGGGGTGGCTATGGCTACACCTTC. Its translation is CASSLAGRGGYGYTF.